The clone carrying this T cell receptor beta chain was recorded a few times. Its antigen is unidentified. The data were taken from a study of vaccination effects on CD4 cells after COVID-19. Study in general: Samples collected post-vaccine were obtained a median of 72 days after the second dose. Findings and limits, study-wide: Marked contraction was observed in infection-induced and vaccine-induced clones late after vaccination.

Only in-frame clones appear in the TCRdb table, and some are missing; sequencing was by immunoSEQ multiplex PCR. The sample has some 27,000 clones, around four fifths seen once. The CDR3 is 18 amino acids. V was pared by 0 bases and J by 7 bases, with 13 bases of the junction left unmatched. Germline-derived CDR1 and CDR2 are SGHNT and YENEEA. Before sequencing, viral peptide pools were used by the ViraFEST assay to expand antigen-specific CD4+ T cells. Having been cultured for around ten days, the cells underwent CD4+ T cell isolation. All study participants received two doses of BNT162b2 or mRNA-1273 vaccine. The study found no prior SARS-CoV-2 infection in the vaccine recipients, who tested negative for nucleocapsid antibodies. Cultures of about 2 million PBMC per well contained about 10 IU/ml IL-2 plus 10 ug/ml peptides.

This chain connects TRBV11-3 to TRBJ2-1; TRBD2 aligns across 9 bases. Sample: CD4+ T cells from PBMCs cultured with HCoV-NL63 spike peptides, taken after COVID-19 vaccination. This receptor was identified in a human donor who received a COVID-19 vaccine. The CDR3 DNA is TGTGCCAGCAGCTTAGACCAGGGAGGTAGCGGGAGTCCTAATGAGCAGTTCTTC. This codes for CASSLDQGGSGSPNEQFF.